Below, one TCR beta chain is given with its context. No antigen is known for it. The data were obtained in a study of cytomegalovirus exposure and HLA in healthy donors. Amplification used 60 Vbeta primers and 13 Jbeta primers. Data came from immunoSEQ multiplex PCR; TCRdb stores just in-frame clones and leaves some out. The sample shows roughly 260,000 clones, 84% of them seen only once. This CDR3 has 15 amino acids. Germline V lookup: CDR1 MNHNS, CDR2 SASEGT. Losses at the gene ends were 10 bases for V and 2 bases for J; bases not matched to a gene: 11. Study results and limitations: With further analysis later on, most CMV-associated TCR beta chains appeared HLA-restricted. Both high specificity and high sensitivity reportedly marked the classifier's diagnosis of cytomegalovirus status. TRBV6-2, TRBV6-3 and other indistinguishable V segments were excluded.

V gene TRBV6-1 combines with J gene TRBJ2-1; 7 nucleotides line up with TRBD1. The receptor was isolated from a middle-aged woman in good health and CMV-seropositive. Sequencing used PBMCs. DNA for the CDR3: TGTGCCACCACGACAGGGATCAAGCCCTACAATGAGCAGTTCTTC. Its protein product is CATTTGIKPYNEQFF.